This T cell receptor (beta chain) was identified in a study of identical twins. General study points: The study based its conclusions on cross-sectional statistical analysis and did not follow the same donors. Weaker excess twin sharing was seen among beta out-of-frame sequences.

cDNA carried unique molecular identifiers, and a universal primer site was added by template switching. TCRdb re-called the 5' RACE reads with MiXCR, one entry per CDR3 protein. In the table there are about 480,000 distinct CDR3 sequences, approximately 14% of which are singletons. As regards this clonotype: Antigen: not known.

The CDR3 is 15 amino acids. Germline trimming cut 6 bases from V and 4 bases from J; bases unmatched to any gene: 6. CDR1 and CDR2 from the germline V gene are MNHEY and SVGAGI. This sample was shared with a second study, whose subject was yellow fever vaccine responses in identical twins.

The sequence came from a woman under 30 in good health. The chain combines TRBV6-5 with TRBJ2-1; 10 bases are shared with TRBD1. Source material: CD4+ T cells sorted from blood. The CDR3 region is CASRSRTGGYNEQFF. The CDR3 bases are TGTGCCAGCAGGTCTCGGACAGGGGGATACAATGAGCAGTTCTTC.